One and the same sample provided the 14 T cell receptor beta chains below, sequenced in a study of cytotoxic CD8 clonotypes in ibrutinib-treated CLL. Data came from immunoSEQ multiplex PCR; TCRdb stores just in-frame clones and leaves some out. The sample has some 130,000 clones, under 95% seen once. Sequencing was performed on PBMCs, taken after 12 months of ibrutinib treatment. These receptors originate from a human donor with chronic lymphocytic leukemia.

Here the CDR3 reads CASTSRGDIQETQYF. In nucleotides, the CDR3 is TGTGCCAGCACTTCCCGCGGGGACATCCAAGAGACCCAGTACTTC. The J gene is TRBJ2-5, the V gene TRBV2; D tentatively reads TRBD1 or TRBD2 (6 bases each). Trimming shortened V by 7 bases and J by 1 base, and 16 bases separated the two germline ends. This CDR3 comprises 15 residues. From germline, CDR1 is SNHLY and CDR2 FYNNEI.

CDR3 protein: CASSPRSDTEAFF. The DNA of the CDR3 is TGTGCCAGCAGCCCCAGGAGCGACACTGAAGCTTTCTTT. V usage is TRBV9 and J usage is TRBJ1-1, with unresolved D. The CDR3 runs 13 residues. Per germline, CDR1 SGDLS and CDR2 YYNGEE. The V gene lost 4 bases and the J gene lost 3 bases, with 10 bases spanning the gap.

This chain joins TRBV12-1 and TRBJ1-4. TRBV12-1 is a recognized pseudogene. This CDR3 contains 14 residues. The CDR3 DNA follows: TGTGCCAGCAGCTTTGACGGGTCTTATGAAAAACTGTTTTTT. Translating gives CASSFDGSYEKLFF.

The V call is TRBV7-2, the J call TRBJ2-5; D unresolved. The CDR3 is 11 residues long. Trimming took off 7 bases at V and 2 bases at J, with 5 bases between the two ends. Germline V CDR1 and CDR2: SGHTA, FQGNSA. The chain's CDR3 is CASTPQETQYF. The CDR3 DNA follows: TGTGCCAGCACCCCTCAAGAGACCCAGTACTTC.

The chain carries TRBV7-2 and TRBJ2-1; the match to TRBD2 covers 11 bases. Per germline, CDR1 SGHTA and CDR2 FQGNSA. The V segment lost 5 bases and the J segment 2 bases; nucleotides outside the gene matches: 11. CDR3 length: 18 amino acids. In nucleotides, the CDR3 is TGTGCCAGCAGCCTAGGACTAGCGGGTGAGGGGGCCTACAATGAGCAGTTCTTC. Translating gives CASSLGLAGEGAYNEQFF.

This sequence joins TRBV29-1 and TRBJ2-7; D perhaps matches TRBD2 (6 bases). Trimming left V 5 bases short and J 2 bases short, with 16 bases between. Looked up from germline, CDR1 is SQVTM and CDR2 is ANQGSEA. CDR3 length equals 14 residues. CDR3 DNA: TGCAGCGTTCCAAAACCGCGGGACCCCTACGAGCAGTACTTC. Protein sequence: CSVPKPRDPYEQYF.

The CDR3 region has the DNA TGTGCCAGCAGGGCAGGGAACTATGGCTACACCTTC. This sequence encodes CASRAGNYGYTF. The V call is TRBV27, the J call TRBJ1-2; TRBD1 might be the D (5 bases). Germline lookup yields CDR1 MNHEY and CDR2 SMNVEV (reference sequence). V lost 6 bases and J lost 2, with 7 bases in between. This CDR3 has 12 residues.

The CDR3 sequence: CASSQGREGSYEQYF. In nucleotides, the CDR3 is TGTGCCAGCAGCCAAGGTCGGGAGGGTTCCTACGAGCAGTACTTC. V usage is TRBV4-2 and J usage is TRBJ2-7; 8 bases are a match to TRBD2. The CDR3 has 15 amino acids. The germline V gene encodes CDR1 LGHNA and CDR2 YNFKEQ. The V gene end was trimmed by 1 base and the J gene end by 1 base; junction bases not matched to a gene: 3.

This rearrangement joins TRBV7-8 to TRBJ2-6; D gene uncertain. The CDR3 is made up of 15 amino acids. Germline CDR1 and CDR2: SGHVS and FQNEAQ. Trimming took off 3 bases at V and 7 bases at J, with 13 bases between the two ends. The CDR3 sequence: CASSLLMAGANVLTF. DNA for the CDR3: TGTGCCAGCAGCTTGTTAATGGCAGGAGCCAACGTCCTGACTTTC. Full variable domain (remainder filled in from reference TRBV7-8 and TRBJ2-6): GAGVSQSPRYKVAKRGQDVALRCDPISGHVSLFWYQQALGQGPEFLTYFQNEAQLDKSGLPSDRFFAERPEGSVSTLKIQRTQQEDSAVYLCASSLLMAGANVLTFGAGSRLTVL.

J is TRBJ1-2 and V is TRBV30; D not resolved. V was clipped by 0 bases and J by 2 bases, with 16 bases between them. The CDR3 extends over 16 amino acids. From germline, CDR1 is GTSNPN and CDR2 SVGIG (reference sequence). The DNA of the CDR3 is TGTGCCTGGAGTGTATCAAGACCGCTCTTAAACTATGGCTACACCTTC. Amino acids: CAWSVSRPLLNYGYTF.

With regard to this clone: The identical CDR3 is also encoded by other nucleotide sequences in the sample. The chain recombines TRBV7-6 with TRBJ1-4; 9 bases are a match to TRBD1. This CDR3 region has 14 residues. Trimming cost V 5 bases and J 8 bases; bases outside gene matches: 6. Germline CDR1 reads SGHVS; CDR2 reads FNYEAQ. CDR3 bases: TGTGCCAGCAGCCCGGGACAGGGTGGCGAAAAACTGTTTTTT. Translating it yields CASSPGQGGEKLFF.

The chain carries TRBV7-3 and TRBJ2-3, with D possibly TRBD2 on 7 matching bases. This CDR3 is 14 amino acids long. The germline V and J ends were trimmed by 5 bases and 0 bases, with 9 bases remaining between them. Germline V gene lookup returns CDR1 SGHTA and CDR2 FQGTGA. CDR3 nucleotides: TGTGCCAGCAGCCGGGGGGCAAGCACAGATACGCAGTATTTT. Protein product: CASSRGASTDTQYF.

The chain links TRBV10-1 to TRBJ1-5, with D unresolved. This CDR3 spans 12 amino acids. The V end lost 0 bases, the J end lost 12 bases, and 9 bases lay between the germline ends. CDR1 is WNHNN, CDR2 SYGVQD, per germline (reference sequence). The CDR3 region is CASSESGENQHF. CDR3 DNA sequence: TGCGCCAGCAGTGAGTCTGGGGAAAACCAGCATTTT.

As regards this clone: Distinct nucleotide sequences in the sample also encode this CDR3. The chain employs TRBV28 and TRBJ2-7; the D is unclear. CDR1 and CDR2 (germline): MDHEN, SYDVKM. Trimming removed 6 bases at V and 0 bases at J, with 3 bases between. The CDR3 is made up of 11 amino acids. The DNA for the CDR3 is TGTGCCAGCAGAGGCTCCTACGAGCAGTACTTC. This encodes CASRGSYEQYF.